The clone carrying this T cell receptor beta chain was seen many times. Per germline, CDR1 MRHNA and CDR2 SNTAGT. This CDR3 comprises 16 residues. V lost 10 bases and J lost 3; bases outside the gene matches: 15. TCRdb re-derived calls from the 5' RACE reads in MiXCR, one entry per CDR3 protein. The sample contains about 59,000 distinct CDR3 sequences, approximately 12% of which appear only once. This record belongs to a study of neurological immune-mediated disorders. V gene TRBV6-4 combines with J gene TRBJ1-1; TRBD1 matches at 9 bases. The sequenced sample consisted of PBMCs. This sequence originates from a woman in her sixties or seventies with HTLV-1-associated myelopathy (HAM/TSP). CDR3 sequence: CATTPGTGPGDTEAFF. The DNA for the CDR3 is TGTGCCACCACTCCGGGGACAGGGCCGGGTGACACTGAAGCTTTCTTT.